This T cell receptor (beta chain) was found in a study of cytomegalovirus exposure and HLA in healthy donors. Regarding the study as a whole: Earlier analysis looked at TCR beta V segments, and most were productive about 90% or about 30% of the time.

There were likely unrecorded immune exposures, though donors were nominally healthy when sampled. Concerning this clone itself: Its antigen is undetermined.

The PCR contained 60 Vbeta and 13 Jbeta primers. Assay used: immunoSEQ multiplex PCR; TCRdb lists only in-frame clones, some missing. In the table there are about 79,000 clones, 70% to 85% of which are singletons. The CDR3 runs 15 residues. The trim removed 3 bases at V and 0 bases at J, leaving 3 bases unmatched. In germline, CDR1 is LNHNV, CDR2 YYDKDF (reference sequence). The chain is built from TRBV15 and TRBJ2-3; TRBD2 matches at 7 bases. The receptor was isolated from a man between 60 and 70 years old in good health and CMV-seronegative. Specimen: PBMCs. The CDR3 DNA reads as TGTGCCACCAGCAGTGGACTAGTTAGCACAGATACGCAGTATTTT. Translation gives CATSSGLVSTDTQYF.